A single sample is the source of the 27 T cell receptor beta chains below, sequenced in a study of CD8 T cells in Susac syndrome. RNA in amounts of about 0.5 to 1 ug was reverse transcribed with random hexamers. One entry per CDR3 protein results from TCRdb running MiXCR on the immunoSEQ multiplex PCR reads. The table lists almost 450,000 distinct CDR3 sequences, more than 80% of them singletons, with roughly 0.11% in the top ten. Sequenced: CD8+ T cells from PBMCs. Receptors originate from a human donor with multiple sclerosis.

This clonotype has only one observation. The chain employs TRBV7-9 and TRBJ2-5; 7 nucleotides line up with TRBD2. The CDR3 is 15 residues long. The germline V gene has CDR1 SEHNR and CDR2 FQNEAQ (reference sequence). The V segment lost 5 bases and the J segment 0 bases; nucleotides outside the gene matches: 6. The CDR3 sequence is CASSPGTTNQETQYF. Here the CDR3 DNA reads TGTGCCAGCAGCCCCGGGACTACAAACCAAGAGACCCAGTACTTC.

CDR3 sequence reads: CASNTQRGLLIYEQYF. The DNA of the CDR3 is TGTGCCAGCAACACGCAAAGGGGGCTCTTAATATACGAGCAGTACTTC. The V gene is TRBV28, the J gene TRBJ2-7, with 7 bases aligning to TRBD1. Germline loops: CDR1 MDHEN, CDR2 SYDVKM. The CDR3 consists of 16 residues. The trim removed 7 bases at V and 4 bases at J, leaving 16 bases unmatched.

The chain employs TRBV7-2 and TRBJ1-1; D may be TRBD1 (5 bases). The CDR3 has 13 amino acids. CDR1 and CDR2 (germline): SGHTA, FQGNSA. V lost 5 bases and J lost 4, with 11 bases in between. CDR3 DNA sequence: TGTGCCAGCAGCCAGGGATCGAGCACTGAAGCTTTCTTT. It codes for CASSQGSSTEAFF.

The V gene is TRBV3-1, the J gene TRBJ1-6; 9 bases match TRBD1. V lost 4 bases to trimming and J lost 10 bases; unmatched junction nucleotides: 17. CDR3 length: 18 residues. Germline assignment: CDR1 LGHDT and CDR2 YNNKEL (reference sequence). The CDR3 DNA follows: TGTGCCAGCAGCCCCCCAACTGGACAGGGGCCCCCTGGGTCACCCCTCCACTTT. It encodes CASSPPTGQGPPGSPLHF.

The chain uses TRBV4-1 and TRBJ1-2; D gene uncertain. V dropped 4 bases and J dropped 7 bases, with 22 bases sitting between them. The CDR3 sequence is 16 residues long. Germline values: CDR1 MGHRA, CDR2 YSYEKL. The CDR3 bases are TGCGCCAGCAGCCTCGGCGAGGGATTGGATTCGTCTGGCTACACCTTC. It yields the protein CASSLGEGLDSSGYTF.

This chain links TRBV11-2 with TRBJ1-6, with D tentatively TRBD1 (5 bases). With 7 bases removed from V and 10 bases from J, the gap between germline ends came to 17 bases. The CDR3 consists of 14 residues. CDR1 is SGHAT, CDR2 FQNNGV, per germline. The CDR3: CASTKRARDSPLHF. CDR3 coding DNA: TGTGCCAGCACCAAGCGGGCCCGGGACTCACCCCTCCACTTT.

The rearrangement links TRBV28 to TRBJ1-1, with a tentative D call TRBD1 (5 bases). The CDR3 extends over 13 amino acids. Germline values: CDR1 MDHEN, CDR2 SYDVKM. V lost 5 bases to trimming and J lost 3 bases, with 10 bases between them. CDR3 sequence reads: CASSRWGDTEAFF. Here the CDR3 DNA reads TGTGCCAGCAGTCGGTGGGGGGACACTGAAGCTTTCTTT.

The sample holds one count of this clonotype. J is TRBJ1-4 and V is TRBV4-1, with no clear D. There are 15 residues in the CDR3. Trimming stripped 4 bases from V and 0 bases from J, with 9 bases between. Germline-derived CDR1 and CDR2 are MGHRA and YSYEKL. CDR3 sequence (DNA): TGCGCCAGCAGCCTGCCAGACGCAACTAATGAAAAACTGTTTTTT. It encodes CASSLPDATNEKLFF.

This rearrangement joins TRBV14 to TRBJ2-1; 9 bases agree with TRBD2. The CDR3 runs to 19 residues. Germline CDR1 is SGHDN and CDR2 is FVKESK. Losses at the gene ends were 0 bases for V and 3 bases for J; bases not matched to a gene: 12. The CDR3 spells CASSQDQSHRGRGYNEQFF. The CDR3, as DNA: TGTGCCAGCAGCCAAGACCAATCCCATCGCGGGAGGGGCTACAATGAGCAGTTCTTC.

The chain uses TRBV2 and TRBJ2-2; D may correspond to TRBD1 or TRBD2 (5 bases each). Germline V gives CDR1 SNHLY, CDR2 FYNNEI. The CDR3 loop spans 17 amino acids. Trimming took off 6 bases at V and 0 bases at J, with 17 bases between the two ends. In DNA, the CDR3 is TGTGCCAGCAGCGAAACCGGGACGAACGCGAACACCGGGGAGCTGTTTTTT. Encoded protein: CASSETGTNANTGELFF.

This rearrangement joins TRBV11-2 to TRBJ1-2, with D perhaps TRBD1 (6 bases). The CDR3 runs to 14 residues. V lost 0 bases and J lost 6, with 11 bases in between. The germline gives CDR1 SGHAT, CDR2 FQNNGV. The CDR3 DNA reads as TGTGCCAGCAGCTTAGACCTCGACAGGAATGGCTACACCTTC. Translation: CASSLDLDRNGYTF.

The V and J genes are TRBV30 and TRBJ2-1; weak D call: TRBD1 (6 bases). Trimming removed 2 bases from V and 9 bases from J, with 14 bases in between. This CDR3 is 13 amino acids long. Germline lookup yields CDR1 GTSNPN and CDR2 SVGIG (reference sequence). The CDR3 DNA reads TGTGCCTGGAGTACCCAGGGGATTGGTGAGCAGTTCTTC. This gives the protein CAWSTQGIGEQFF.

This clonotype came up a few times. The chain recombines TRBV6-5 with TRBJ2-7, with D possibly being TRBD1 (6 bases). Per the germline V gene, CDR1 is MNHEY and CDR2 is SVGAGI. This CDR3 contains 14 residues. Trimming shortened V by 1 base and J by 4 bases, and 11 bases separated the two germline ends. The CDR3 region is CASSYLGQDYEQYF. CDR3 coding DNA: TGTGCCAGCAGTTACTTGGGACAAGATTACGAGCAGTACTTC.

This rearrangement joins TRBV6-5 to TRBJ2-2, with 10 bases matching TRBD2. The CDR3 sequence is 14 residues long. From germline, CDR1 is MNHEY and CDR2 SVGAGI. V shed 8 bases and J 9 bases; nucleotides not matched to a gene: 9. The CDR3 region is CASGWASGSRELFF. CDR3 in DNA: TGTGCCAGCGGTTGGGCTAGCGGGAGCCGGGAGCTGTTTTTT.

This clonotype was found once. V and J are TRBV6-5 and TRBJ2-1; 10 nucleotides agree with TRBD2. Trimming cost V 7 bases and J 0 bases; bases outside gene matches: 3. CDR3 length: 15 amino acids. The V gene's germline CDR1 is MNHEY and CDR2 SVGAGI. CDR3 sequence: CASTPSGGSYNEQFF. The CDR3 coding sequence is TGTGCCAGCACCCCTAGCGGGGGCTCCTACAATGAGCAGTTCTTC.

This chain links TRBV6-5 with TRBJ2-3; the D is unclear. Germline lookup yields CDR1 MNHEY and CDR2 SVGAGI. The CDR3 contains 19 residues. V lost 0 bases and J 0 bases, leaving 19 bases between the germline ends. CDR3 DNA sequence: TGTGCCAGCAGTTACTCGGACGGAGATTTTTACGTAAGCACAGATACGCAGTATTTT. It encodes CASSYSDGDFYVSTDTQYF.

The chain combines TRBV6-1 with TRBJ1-2, with a tentative D call TRBD1 (5 bases). This CDR3 contains 15 residues. CDR1 and CDR2 (germline): MNHNS, SASEGT. V lost 7 bases and J 2 bases, leaving 17 bases between the germline ends. The CDR3 DNA sequence: TGTGCCAGCACCTCAGATGGGGGATCGAACTATGGCTACACCTTC. It specifies CASTSDGGSNYGYTF.

The chain uses TRBV27 and TRBJ2-7; tentatively, D is TRBD1 (6 bases). V lost 5 bases and J lost 1, with 12 bases in between. CDR1 is MNHEY and CDR2 is SMNVEV in the germline V gene (reference sequence). The length of the CDR3 is 14 residues. This chain's CDR3 is CASSRDIDSYEQYF. The CDR3, as DNA: TGTGCCAGCAGTCGGGACATAGATTCCTACGAGCAGTACTTC.

This rearrangement joins TRBV7-9 to TRBJ2-3; 7 positions match TRBD1. This CDR3 is 14 amino acids long. The germline V gene encodes CDR1 SEHNR and CDR2 FQNEAQ (reference sequence). The V gene end was trimmed by 10 bases and the J gene end by 2 bases; junction bases not matched to a gene: 9. CDR3 sequence (DNA): TGTGCCACCACAGACAGGGACGACACAGATACGCAGTATTTT. Amino acids: CATTDRDDTDTQYF.

The rearrangement uses TRBV27 and TRBJ2-1; D is uncertain. Trimming cost V 5 bases and J 3 bases, with 14 bases left between them. Germline V gives CDR1 MNHEY, CDR2 SMNVEV (reference sequence). This CDR3 is 15 amino acids long. The CDR3: CASSPLPLSYNEQFF. CDR3 DNA: TGTGCCAGCAGTCCGCTGCCCCTGAGCTACAATGAGCAGTTCTTC.

The chain couples TRBV5-4 to TRBJ2-7; 7 nucleotides align to TRBD1. V was clipped by 3 bases and J by 2 bases; unmatched bases: 11. CDR1 SGHNT and CDR2 YYREEE come from the germline V gene (reference sequence). This CDR3 spans 16 amino acids. As DNA, the CDR3 is TGTGCCAGCAGCTCCCTCTCCGGGACAGAGACCTACGAGCAGTACTTC. Its protein is CASSSLSGTETYEQYF.

The chain carries TRBV30 and TRBJ2-1; 8 nucleotides agree with TRBD2. Trimming took 5 bases from V and 9 from J; bases not matched to a gene: 9. This CDR3 comprises 13 residues. Germline V gene data show CDR1 as GTSNPN and CDR2 as SVGIG (reference sequence). The CDR3 reads CAWDSGKRAEQFF. The CDR3 DNA reads TGTGCCTGGGATAGCGGGAAGAGGGCTGAGCAGTTCTTC.

This chain connects TRBV29-1 to TRBJ2-7; 8 positions agree with TRBD2. The V gene's germline CDR1 is SQVTM and CDR2 ANQGSEA. The CDR3 contains 11 residues. V lost 5 bases to trimming and J lost 6 bases; unmatched junction nucleotides: 3. In nucleotides, the CDR3 is TGCAGCGTTCTTGCGGGAGGCGAGCAGTACTTC. This sequence encodes CSVLAGGEQYF.

V usage is TRBV13 and J usage is TRBJ2-1; no clear D. Between the trimmed V and J ends, which lost 4 bases and 2 bases, there was a span of 6 bases. The CDR3 spans 13 residues. Germline-derived CDR1 and CDR2 are PRHDT and FYEKMQ (reference sequence). The CDR3: CASSSSTYNEQFF. For the CDR3, the DNA is TGTGCCAGCAGCTCCAGTACCTACAATGAGCAGTTCTTC.

The rearrangement links TRBV10-3 to TRBJ2-7, with D tentatively TRBD1 (6 bases). V was clipped by 10 bases and J by 0 bases, with 16 bases between them. The CDR3 has 14 amino acids. Per the germline V gene, CDR1 is ENHRY and CDR2 is SYGVKD. For the CDR3, the DNA is TGTGCCACCCGTCTAGAGGACAGCTCCTACGAGCAGTACTTC. Encoded protein: CATRLEDSSYEQYF.

The chain links TRBV7-9 to TRBJ2-4, with no clear D. Trimming cost V 3 bases and J 0 bases, with 18 bases left between them. This CDR3 has 18 amino acids. Germline V CDR1 and CDR2: SEHNR, FQNEAQ (reference sequence). The CDR3 here is CASSFTDPANLAKNIQYF. The CDR3 DNA follows: TGTGCCAGCAGCTTCACAGATCCAGCCAATCTAGCCAAAAACATTCAGTACTTC. Using reference TRBV7-9 and TRBJ2-4 for the parts outside the CDR3, the full variable domain is DTGVSQNPRHKITKRGQNVTFRCDPISEHNRLYWYRQTLGQGPEFLTYFQNEAQLEKSRLLSDRFSAERPKGSFSTLEIQRTEQGDSAMYLCASSFTDPANLAKNIQYFGAGTRLSVL.

The chain couples TRBV24-1 to TRBJ2-3; possibly TRBD2 for D (6 bases). The CDR3 runs to 16 residues. In germline, CDR1 is KGHDR, CDR2 SFDVKD. V was trimmed by 4 bases and J by 2 bases, leaving 15 bases between them. In nucleotides, the CDR3 is TGTGCCACCAGTGACCCGACGGGGGATGACACAGATACGCAGTATTTT. Its protein is CATSDPTGDDTDTQYF.